These T cell receptor beta chains were read from a single sample in a study of blood T cell repertoires in COVID-19. TCRdb's table, derived via immunoSEQ multiplex PCR, lists solely in-frame clones and lacks some. Found here are around 160,000 clones, approximately 91% of them singletons; the top ten hold 2% to 3%. The source material was peripheral blood. These receptors were collected from a man aged 18-30 years with acute or convalescent COVID-19. Each CDR3 is given with its conserved first and last residue. A D gene is named only where the DNA matches it firmly. The size field is filled for only some rows; it gives once, few, many or a size class.

D gene: -
J gene: TRBJ1-2
clone size: -
V gene: TRBV9
CDR3 protein: CASSVGRGDYGYTF
CDR3 DNA: TGTGCCAGCAGCGTAGGCAGGGGAGACTATGGCTACACCTTC

D gene: -
J gene: TRBJ1-2
clone size: -
V gene: TRBV6-6
CDR3 protein: CASSSSAEGGYTF
CDR3 DNA: TGTGCCAGCTCATCGTCAGCGGAGGGAGGCTACACCTTC

D gene: TRBD1
J gene: TRBJ1-2
clone size: few
V gene: TRBV16
CDR3 protein: CASSPGQGYGYTF
CDR3 DNA: TGTGCCAGCAGCCCGGGACAGGGCTATGGCTACACCTTC

D gene: TRBD1
J gene: TRBJ1-4
clone size: few
V gene: TRBV2
CDR3 protein: CASSSRGGQGVYNEKLFF
CDR3 DNA: TGTGCCAGCAGTTCAAGAGGTGGACAGGGGGTCTATAATGAAAAACTGTTTTTT

D gene: -
J gene: TRBJ2-1
clone size: -
V gene: TRBV5-8
CDR3 protein: CASSLGTGIYNEQFF
CDR3 DNA: TGTGCCAGCAGCTTGGGTACCGGGATTTACAATGAGCAGTTCTTC

D gene: -
J gene: TRBJ2-7
clone size: -
V gene: TRBV9
CDR3 protein: CASSVGDTSYEQYF
CDR3 DNA: TGTGCCAGCAGCGTAGGGGACACTTCCTACGAGCAGTACTTC

D gene: -
J gene: TRBJ1-1
clone size: -
V gene: TRBV4-1
CDR3 protein: CASSQGFGQRYEAFF
CDR3 DNA: TGCGCCAGCAGCCAGGGATTTGGACAGCGGTATGAAGCTTTCTTT

D gene: -
J gene: TRBJ2-4
clone size: -
V gene: TRBV5-1
CDR3 protein: CASSLGGPKNIQYF
CDR3 DNA: TGCGCCAGCAGCTTGGGGGGCCCCAAAAACATTCAGTACTTC

D gene: -
J gene: TRBJ2-2
clone size: -
V gene: TRBV12-3/TRBV12-4
CDR3 protein: CASSQGTGELFF
CDR3 DNA: TGTGCCAGCAGCCAGGGGACCGGGGAGCTGTTTTTT

D gene: -
J gene: TRBJ1-2
clone size: -
V gene: TRBV11-2
CDR3 protein: CASSVQGTDGYTF
CDR3 DNA: TGTGCCAGCAGCGTACAGGGTACGGATGGCTACACCTTC

D gene: -
J gene: TRBJ1-2
clone size: -
V gene: TRBV5-1
CDR3 protein: CASSAGTSNYGYTF
CDR3 DNA: TGCGCCAGCAGCGCCGGGACAAGTAACTATGGCTACACCTTC

D gene: TRBD1
J gene: TRBJ2-5
clone size: -
V gene: TRBV27
CDR3 protein: CASSSDPRQGAKGKETQYF
CDR3 DNA: TGTGCCAGCAGCTCCGACCCGCGACAGGGGGCGAAGGGTAAAGAGACCCAGTACTTC

D gene: -
J gene: TRBJ2-2
clone size: -
V gene: TRBV19
CDR3 protein: CARGGGCNTGELFF
CDR3 DNA: TGTGCCAGGGGTGGGGGCTGCAACACCGGGGAGCTGTTTTTT

D gene: -
J gene: TRBJ1-3
clone size: -
V gene: TRBV5-6
CDR3 protein: CASAVTGSGNTIYF
CDR3 DNA: TGTGCCAGCGCGGTCACAGGCTCTGGAAACACCATATATTTT

D gene: TRBD1
J gene: TRBJ2-5
clone size: -
V gene: TRBV9
CDR3 protein: CASSVEQGDFQETQYF
CDR3 DNA: TGTGCCAGCAGCGTAGAACAGGGGGATTTTCAAGAGACCCAGTACTTC

D gene: -
J gene: TRBJ2-1
clone size: few
V gene: TRBV5-1
CDR3 protein: CASSLEGLYNEQFF
CDR3 DNA: TGCGCCAGCAGCTTGGAGGGACTTTACAATGAGCAGTTCTTC

D gene: TRBD1
J gene: TRBJ1-2
clone size: -
V gene: TRBV30
CDR3 protein: CAWSPLGQDGYTF
CDR3 DNA: TGTGCCTGGAGTCCATTAGGACAGGATGGCTACACCTTC

D gene: -
J gene: TRBJ2-5
clone size: -
V gene: TRBV9
CDR3 protein: CASSVGIDRDFQETQYF
CDR3 DNA: TGTGCCAGCAGCGTAGGGATCGACAGGGACTTCCAAGAGACCCAGTACTTC

D gene: TRBD1
J gene: TRBJ1-2
clone size: -
V gene: TRBV5-1
CDR3 protein: CASSLAGTGSYGYTF
CDR3 DNA: TGCGCCAGCAGCTTGGCTGGGACAGGGTCGTATGGCTACACCTTC

D gene: -
J gene: TRBJ2-1
clone size: -
V gene: TRBV2
CDR3 protein: CATDWDNSYNEQFF
CDR3 DNA: TGTGCCACAGACTGGGACAATTCCTACAATGAGCAGTTCTTC

D gene: -
J gene: TRBJ1-1
clone size: -
V gene: TRBV27
CDR3 protein: CASRRPDSEAFF
CDR3 DNA: TGTGCCAGCAGGCGACCGGACAGTGAAGCTTTCTTT

D gene: TRBD1
J gene: TRBJ2-2
clone size: once
V gene: TRBV5-1
CDR3 protein: CASSWMTGVPGELFF
CDR3 DNA: TGCGCCAGCAGCTGGATGACAGGGGTCCCCGGGGAGCTGTTTTTT

D gene: -
J gene: TRBJ1-3
clone size: -
V gene: TRBV27
CDR3 protein: CASRSTGAGNTIYF
CDR3 DNA: TGTGCCAGCAGGTCAACAGGAGCTGGAAACACCATATATTTT

D gene: TRBD2
J gene: TRBJ2-3
clone size: -
V gene: TRBV12-5
CDR3 protein: CASSGRATLIPTDTQYF
CDR3 DNA: TGTGCTAGTAGCGGGAGGGCTACATTAATACCCACAGATACGCAGTATTTT

D gene: -
J gene: TRBJ2-1
clone size: -
V gene: TRBV6-6
CDR3 protein: CASRLASSYNEQFF
CDR3 DNA: TGTGCCAGTCGTCTAGCTTCCTCCTACAATGAGCAGTTCTTC

D gene: TRBD1
J gene: TRBJ1-6
clone size: -
V gene: TRBV5-1
CDR3 protein: CASSPGTGTNSPLHF
CDR3 DNA: TGCGCCAGCAGCCCGGGGACAGGGACCAATTCACCCCTCCACTTT

D gene: -
J gene: TRBJ1-1
clone size: -
V gene: TRBV19
CDR3 protein: CASSMVRDTEAFF
CDR3 DNA: TGTGCCAGTAGTATGGTCAGGGACACTGAAGCTTTCTTT

D gene: TRBD1
J gene: TRBJ1-1
clone size: -
V gene: TRBV18
CDR3 protein: CASSPTGTVEAFF
CDR3 DNA: TGTGCCAGCTCACCAACCGGGACAGTTGAAGCTTTCTTT

D gene: -
J gene: TRBJ1-6
clone size: -
V gene: TRBV3-1/TRBV3-2
CDR3 protein: CASSPLWGGYNSPLHF
CDR3 DNA: TGTGCCAGCAGCCCCTTATGGGGGGGATATAATTCACCCCTCCACTTT

D gene: TRBD1
J gene: TRBJ1-6
clone size: -
V gene: TRBV30
CDR3 protein: CAWSVGQGNSPLHF
CDR3 DNA: TGTGCCTGGAGTGTAGGACAGGGTAATTCACCCCTCCACTTT

D gene: -
J gene: TRBJ2-2
clone size: -
V gene: TRBV19
CDR3 protein: CASSILSGYTGELFF
CDR3 DNA: TGTGCCAGTAGTATACTTAGCGGATACACCGGGGAGCTGTTTTTT

D gene: TRBD1
J gene: TRBJ1-2
clone size: -
V gene: TRBV19
CDR3 protein: CASSLNSGQGAYGYTF
CDR3 DNA: TGTGCCAGTAGTCTCAACTCGGGACAGGGGGCTTATGGCTACACCTTC

D gene: -
J gene: TRBJ2-7
clone size: -
V gene: TRBV19
CDR3 protein: CASSKGGTSTRSHEQYF
CDR3 DNA: TGTGCCAGTAGTAAGGGCGGGACTTCCACTCGTTCCCACGAGCAGTACTTC

D gene: TRBD1
J gene: TRBJ1-4
clone size: -
V gene: TRBV7-2
CDR3 protein: CASSLGGQGLRRGEKLFF
CDR3 DNA: TGTGCCAGCAGCCTAGGGGGACAGGGTTTGCGTCGGGGTGAAAAACTGTTTTTT

D gene: TRBD2
J gene: TRBJ2-3
clone size: few
V gene: TRBV5-1
CDR3 protein: CASSLYGLAGTDTQYF
CDR3 DNA: TGCGCCAGCAGCTTATACGGACTAGCTGGCACAGATACGCAGTATTTT

D gene: TRBD1
J gene: TRBJ1-3
clone size: -
V gene: TRBV3-1/TRBV3-2
CDR3 protein: CASSQRTGSGNTIYF
CDR3 DNA: TGTGCCAGCAGCCAAAGGACAGGCTCTGGAAACACCATATATTTT

D gene: TRBD1
J gene: TRBJ1-1
clone size: once
V gene: TRBV19
CDR3 protein: CASSIYQGDTEAFF
CDR3 DNA: TGTGCCAGTAGTATATACCAGGGGGACACTGAAGCTTTCTTT